The 12 T cell receptor beta chains below come from one sample, sequenced in a study of T cells of healthy individuals. TCRdb itself ran the 5' RACE reads through MiXCR, one entry per CDR3 protein. Found here are around 100,000 distinct CDR3 sequences, under 20% of them singletons; the top ten hold roughly 6.2%. Receptors were obtained from a human donor in good health.

This sequence joins TRBV27 and TRBJ2-5; D possibly corresponds to TRBD1 (5 bases). Germline V gives CDR1 MNHEY, CDR2 SMNVEV (reference sequence). V gave up 6 bases and J gave up 4 bases, with 15 bases separating them. This CDR3 is 14 amino acids long. The CDR3 protein is CASSLGVEVETQYF. The CDR3 DNA is TGTGCCAGCAGCCTAGGGGTTGAAGTAGAGACCCAGTACTTC.

This chain joins TRBV19 and TRBJ2-6; 11 bases match TRBD1. Trimming cost V 7 bases and J 3 bases; bases outside gene matches: 5. The CDR3 consists of 16 residues. Germline values: CDR1 LNHDA, CDR2 SQIVND (reference sequence). CDR3 in amino acids: CASTRDRGFGANVLTF. Written as DNA, the CDR3 is TGTGCCAGTACCCGGGACAGGGGGTTTGGGGCCAACGTCCTGACTTTC.

This clonotype was seen a few times. J is TRBJ1-6 and V is TRBV6-2 or TRBV6-3; 7 bases line up with TRBD1. The CDR3 spans 13 residues. Looked up from germline, CDR1 is MNHEY and CDR2 is SVGEGT. Losses at the gene ends were 8 bases for V and 7 bases for J; bases not matched to a gene: 5. The CDR3 sequence: CASGDRENSPLHF. Here the CDR3 DNA reads TGTGCCAGCGGTGACAGGGAGAATTCACCCCTCCACTTT.

The gene calls are TRBV7-3 and TRBJ2-5; no firm D call. CDR1 and CDR2 from the germline V gene are SGHTA and FQGTGA. The V end was cut by 1 base, the J end by 5 bases, with 8 bases between. The CDR3 is 13 residues long. The CDR3 here is CASSLNGRETQYF. Here the CDR3 DNA reads TGTGCCAGCAGCTTAAATGGACGCGAGACCCAGTACTTC.

This clonotype was seen more than once but under ten times. The chain combines TRBV20-1 with TRBJ1-5; D perhaps matches TRBD1 (5 bases). The CDR3 length is 13 residues. Germline V CDR1 and CDR2: DFQATT, SNEGSKA (reference sequence). V shed 3 bases and J shed 6 bases, with 12 bases lying between them. CDR3 region: CSARDKESQPQHF. The CDR3 DNA is TGCAGTGCTAGGGACAAAGAGAGTCAGCCCCAGCATTTT.

The chain combines TRBV20-1 with TRBJ2-3, with D possibly TRBD1 on 6 matching bases. The CDR3 is 14 residues long. V lost 3 bases and J 13 bases, leaving 23 bases between the germline ends. CDR1 and CDR2 from the germline V gene are DFQATT and SNEGSKA (reference sequence). CDR3 DNA: TGCAGTGCTAGGGCCGGGACATCCAATTTAAAGGAGTATTTT. This gives the protein CSARAGTSNLKEYF.

The CDR3 reads CASSSVRGNTIYF. The DNA for the CDR3 is TGCGCCAGCAGCTCAGTGAGGGGAAACACCATATATTTT. The chain has TRBV5-1 and TRBJ1-3; D unresolved. Trimming removed 3 bases at V and 4 bases at J, with 8 bases between. The CDR3 has 13 residues. Germline V gene lookup returns CDR1 SGHRS and CDR2 YFSETQ.

At least ten counts were recorded for this clonotype. CDR3 coding DNA: TGTGCCAGCAGCCAGCTGGGACAGGTGTACAATGAGCAGTTCTTC. It yields the protein CASSQLGQVYNEQFF. This rearrangement joins TRBV27 to TRBJ2-1; 8 nucleotides line up with TRBD1. Per germline, CDR1 MNHEY and CDR2 SMNVEV (reference sequence). The trim removed 6 bases at V and 4 bases at J, leaving 8 bases unmatched. The CDR3 sequence is 15 residues long.

The chain is built from TRBV7-2 and TRBJ2-5; possibly TRBD1 or TRBD2 for D (7 bases each). V was cut by 2 bases and J by 4 bases, with 14 bases left in between. Germline lookup yields CDR1 SGHTA and CDR2 FQGNSA. This CDR3 contains 15 residues. The CDR3 sequence: CASSLLRGGGETQYF. The CDR3 DNA sequence: TGTGCCAGCAGCTTACTCAGGGGGGGGGGAGAGACCCAGTACTTC.

V and J are TRBV24-1 and TRBJ2-3; 7 positions agree with TRBD1. Germline V gene lookup returns CDR1 KGHDR and CDR2 SFDVKD. Trimming took 9 bases from V and 4 from J; bases not matched to a gene: 15. The CDR3 has 16 amino acids. The CDR3 DNA is TGTGCCACCGGGGGTACCGGAAGGGGGCTTTCAGATACGCAGTATTTT. Translated: CATGGTGRGLSDTQYF.

This clonotype was seen only once. It may be a read error: a sequence one base away is much more abundant. This chain joins TRBV19 and TRBJ2-3, with 7 bases matching TRBD1. Per germline, CDR1 LNHDA and CDR2 SQIVND (reference sequence). J lost 6 bases, V lost 6 bases, and 12 bases had no gene match. There are 15 residues in the CDR3. In nucleotides, the CDR3 is TGTGCCAGTAGCCCCGGGACAGTGTTCATGGATACGCAGTATTTT. Its protein is CASSPGTVFMDTQYF. The full variable domain, completed using reference TRBV19 and TRBJ2-3, is DGGITQSPKYLFRKEGQNVTLSCEQNLNHDAMYWYRQDPGQGLRLIYYSQIVNDFQKGDIAEGYSVSREKKESFPLTVTSAQKNPTAFYLCASSPGTVFMDTQYFGPGTRLTVL.

This CDR3 is CASSDDRFTDTQYF. The CDR3 nucleotides read TGTGCCAGCAGTGATGACCGGTTCACAGATACGCAGTATTTT. V gene TRBV2 combines with J gene TRBJ2-3, with D unresolved. The CDR3 has 14 amino acids. Trimming took off 3 bases at V and 2 bases at J, with 9 bases between the two ends. Germline CDR1 reads SNHLY; CDR2 reads FYNNEI.